This TCR beta chain emerged from a study of shared clonotypes between healthy human individuals. The CDR3 contains 14 residues. V lost 3 bases and J 0 bases, leaving 7 bases between the germline ends. Per germline, CDR1 SGDLS and CDR2 YYNGEE. Profiling relied on immunoSEQ multiplex PCR, and the TCRdb table lists in-frame clones only, not all of them. The data contain over 2 million clones, roughly 95% of them singletons. The V gene is TRBV9, the J gene TRBJ2-1; D remains ambiguous. The clonotype originates from a man aged 18 to 35 in good health. The specimen was naive CD4+ T cells sorted from blood. Described subset: CD45RA+ positively selected. CDR3 protein: CASSDPYSYNEQFF. DNA of the CDR3: TGTGCCAGCAGCGATCCGTACTCCTACAATGAGCAGTTCTTC.